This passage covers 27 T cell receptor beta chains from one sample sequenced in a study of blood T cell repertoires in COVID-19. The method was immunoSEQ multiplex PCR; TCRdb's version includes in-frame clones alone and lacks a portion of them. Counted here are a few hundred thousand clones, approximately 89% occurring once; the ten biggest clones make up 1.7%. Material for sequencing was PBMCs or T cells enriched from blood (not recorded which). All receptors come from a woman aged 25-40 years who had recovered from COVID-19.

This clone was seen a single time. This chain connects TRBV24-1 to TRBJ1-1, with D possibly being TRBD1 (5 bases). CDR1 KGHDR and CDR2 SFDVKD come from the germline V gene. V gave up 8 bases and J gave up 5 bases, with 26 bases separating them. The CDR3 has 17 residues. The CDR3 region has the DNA TGTGCCACCACGGGCTCAGGGCTGAGGGACGGGAGGACTGAAGCTTTCTTT. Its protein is CATTGSGLRDGRTEAFF.

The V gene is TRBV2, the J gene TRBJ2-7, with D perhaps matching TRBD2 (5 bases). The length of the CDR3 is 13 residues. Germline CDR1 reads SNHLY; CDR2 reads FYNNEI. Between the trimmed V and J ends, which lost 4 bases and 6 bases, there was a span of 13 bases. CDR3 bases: TGTGCCAGCAGTGGGTCTAGCCTTGGCGAGCAGTACTTC. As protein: CASSGSSLGEQYF.

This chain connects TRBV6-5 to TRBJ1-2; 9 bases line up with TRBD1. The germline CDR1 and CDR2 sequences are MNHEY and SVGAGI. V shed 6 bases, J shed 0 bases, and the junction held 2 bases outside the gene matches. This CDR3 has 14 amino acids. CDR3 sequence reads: CASSGTGTNYGYTF. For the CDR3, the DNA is TGTGCCAGCAGCGGGACAGGGACTAACTATGGCTACACCTTC.

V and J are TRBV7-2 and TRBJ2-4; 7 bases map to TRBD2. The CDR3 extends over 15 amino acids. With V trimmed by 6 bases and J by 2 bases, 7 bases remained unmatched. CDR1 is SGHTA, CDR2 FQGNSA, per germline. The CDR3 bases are TGTGCCAGCAGATCCGGCGGGGGATCCAAAAACATTCAGTACTTC. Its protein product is CASRSGGGSKNIQYF.

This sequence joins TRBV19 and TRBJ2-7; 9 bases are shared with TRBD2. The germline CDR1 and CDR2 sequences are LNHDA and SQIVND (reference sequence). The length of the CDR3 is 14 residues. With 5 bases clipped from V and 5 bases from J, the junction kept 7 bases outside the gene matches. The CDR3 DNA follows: TGTGCCAGTAGTCCGGGACTAGCTATCGACGAGCAGTACTTC. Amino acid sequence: CASSPGLAIDEQYF.

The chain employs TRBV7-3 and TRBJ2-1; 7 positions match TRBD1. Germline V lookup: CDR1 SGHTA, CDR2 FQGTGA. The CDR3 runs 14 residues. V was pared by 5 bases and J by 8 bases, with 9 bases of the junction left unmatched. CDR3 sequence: CASSPGQERDEQFF. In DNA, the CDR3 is TGTGCCAGCAGCCCCGGACAGGAACGGGATGAGCAGTTCTTC.

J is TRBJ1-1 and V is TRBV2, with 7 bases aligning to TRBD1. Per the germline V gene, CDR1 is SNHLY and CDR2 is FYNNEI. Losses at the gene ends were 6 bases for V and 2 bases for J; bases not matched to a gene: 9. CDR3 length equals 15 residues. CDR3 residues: CASRGLQGRNTEAFF. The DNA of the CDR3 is TGTGCCAGCAGAGGCCTACAGGGGAGAAACACTGAAGCTTTCTTT. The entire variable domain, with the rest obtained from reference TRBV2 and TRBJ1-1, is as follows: EPEVTQTPSHQVTQMGQEVILRCVPISNHLYFYWYRQILGQKVEFLVSFYNNEISEKSEIFDDQFSVERPDGSNFTLKIRSTKLEDSAMYFCASRGLQGRNTEAFFGQGTRLTVV.

Here the CDR3 reads CASSRAAIVSYEQYF. The CDR3 nucleotides read TGTGCCAGCAGTCGAGCAGCGATAGTCTCCTACGAGCAGTACTTC. The chain links TRBV6-5 to TRBJ2-7; D is ambiguous. Per germline, CDR1 MNHEY and CDR2 SVGAGI. There are 15 residues in the CDR3. V was cut by 5 bases and J by 0 bases, with 14 bases left in between.

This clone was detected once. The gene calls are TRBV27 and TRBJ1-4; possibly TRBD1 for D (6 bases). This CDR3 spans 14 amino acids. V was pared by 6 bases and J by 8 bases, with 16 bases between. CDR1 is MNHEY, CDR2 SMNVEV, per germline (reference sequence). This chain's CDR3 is CASRNYRVGEKLFF. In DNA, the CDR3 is TGTGCCAGCAGGAATTACAGGGTAGGCGAAAAACTGTTTTTT. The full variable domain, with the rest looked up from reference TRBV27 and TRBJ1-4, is EAQVTQNPRYLITVTGKKLTVTCSQNMNHEYMSWYRQDPGLGLRQIYYSMNVEVTDKGDVPEGYKVSRKEKRNFPLILESPSPNQTSLYFCASRNYRVGEKLFFGSGTQLSVL.

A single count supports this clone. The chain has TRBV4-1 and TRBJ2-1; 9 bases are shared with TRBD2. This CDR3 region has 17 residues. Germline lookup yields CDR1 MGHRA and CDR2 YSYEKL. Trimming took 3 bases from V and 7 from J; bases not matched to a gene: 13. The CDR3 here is CASSQRYPGLAGNEQFF. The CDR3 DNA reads TGCGCCAGCAGCCAGCGTTATCCGGGACTAGCAGGGAATGAGCAGTTCTTC.

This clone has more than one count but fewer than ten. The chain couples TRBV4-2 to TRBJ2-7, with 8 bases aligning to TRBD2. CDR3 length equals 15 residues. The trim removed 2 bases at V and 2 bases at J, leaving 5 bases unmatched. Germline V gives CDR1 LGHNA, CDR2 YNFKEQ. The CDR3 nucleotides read TGTGCCAGCAGCCAAACTAGCGGTCCGACCTACGAGCAGTACTTC. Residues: CASSQTSGPTYEQYF.

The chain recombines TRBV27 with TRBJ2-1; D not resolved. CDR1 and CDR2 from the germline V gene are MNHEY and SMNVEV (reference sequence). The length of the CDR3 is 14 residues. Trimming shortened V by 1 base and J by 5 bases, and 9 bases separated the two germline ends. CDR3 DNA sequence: TGTGCCAGCAGTTTATTTCGGGTCCACAATGAGCAGTTCTTC. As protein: CASSLFRVHNEQFF.

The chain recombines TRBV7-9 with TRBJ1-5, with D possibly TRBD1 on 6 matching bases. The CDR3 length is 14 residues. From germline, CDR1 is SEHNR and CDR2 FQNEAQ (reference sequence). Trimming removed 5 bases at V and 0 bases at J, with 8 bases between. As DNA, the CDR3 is TGTGCCAGCAGCCGGGACACTAGCAATCAGCCCCAGCATTTT. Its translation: CASSRDTSNQPQHF.

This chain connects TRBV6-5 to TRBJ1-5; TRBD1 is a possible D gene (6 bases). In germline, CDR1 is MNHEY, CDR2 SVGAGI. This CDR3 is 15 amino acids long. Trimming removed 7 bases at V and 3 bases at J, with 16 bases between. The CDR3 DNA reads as TGTGCCAGCAAATTTTTCGGACAGCTCAATCAGCCCCAGCATTTT. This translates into CASKFFGQLNQPQHF.

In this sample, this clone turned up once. The CDR3 is CASTHGTGAHYLPQQFF. CDR3 bases: TGTGCCAGCACCCACGGGACAGGGGCCCATTATCTTCCTCAGCAGTTCTTC. The gene calls are TRBV27 and TRBJ2-1; TRBD1 matches 10 bases. There are 17 residues in the CDR3. Germline V CDR1 and CDR2: MNHEY, SMNVEV (reference sequence). J lost 11 bases, V lost 7 bases, and 20 bases had no gene match.

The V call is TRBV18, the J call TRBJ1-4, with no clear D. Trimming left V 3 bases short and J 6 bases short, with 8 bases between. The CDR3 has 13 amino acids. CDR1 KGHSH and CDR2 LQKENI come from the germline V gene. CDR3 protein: CASSPFFDEKLFF. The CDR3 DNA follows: TGTGCCAGCTCACCCTTTTTTGATGAAAAACTGTTTTTT.

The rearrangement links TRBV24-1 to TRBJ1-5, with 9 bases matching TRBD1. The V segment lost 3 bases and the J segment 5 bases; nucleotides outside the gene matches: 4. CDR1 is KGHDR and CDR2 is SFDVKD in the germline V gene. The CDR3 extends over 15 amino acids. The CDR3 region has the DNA TGTGCCACCAGTGATGGGGACAGGGATGATCAGCCCCAGCATTTT. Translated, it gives CATSDGDRDDQPQHF.

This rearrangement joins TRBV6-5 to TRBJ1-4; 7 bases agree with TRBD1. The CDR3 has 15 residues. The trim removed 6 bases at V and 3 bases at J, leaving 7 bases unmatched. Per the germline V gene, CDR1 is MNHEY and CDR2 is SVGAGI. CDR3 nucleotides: TGTGCCAGCAGCGTCGACAGGGCGGCTAATGAAAAACTGTTTTTT. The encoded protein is CASSVDRAANEKLFF.

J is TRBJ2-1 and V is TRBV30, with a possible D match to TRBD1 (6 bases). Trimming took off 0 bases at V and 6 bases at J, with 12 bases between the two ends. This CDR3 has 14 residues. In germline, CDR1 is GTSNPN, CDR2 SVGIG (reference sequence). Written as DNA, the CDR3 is TGTGCCTGGAGTGTAAGACAGGCCTTCAATGAGCAGTTCTTC. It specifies CAWSVRQAFNEQFF.

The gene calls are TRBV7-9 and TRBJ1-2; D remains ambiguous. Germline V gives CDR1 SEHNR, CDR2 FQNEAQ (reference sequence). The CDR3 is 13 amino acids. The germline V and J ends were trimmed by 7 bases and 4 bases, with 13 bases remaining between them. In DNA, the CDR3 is TGTGCCAGCACCACCCGAGGTAGCTATGGCTACACCTTC. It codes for CASTTRGSYGYTF.

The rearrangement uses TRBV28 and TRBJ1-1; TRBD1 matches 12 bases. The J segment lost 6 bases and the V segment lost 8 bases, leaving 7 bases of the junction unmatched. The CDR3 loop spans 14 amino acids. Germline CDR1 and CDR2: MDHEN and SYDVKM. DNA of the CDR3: TGTGCCAGCCGGGACAGGGGGCGTGACGCTGAAGCTTTCTTT. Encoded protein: CASRDRGRDAEAFF.

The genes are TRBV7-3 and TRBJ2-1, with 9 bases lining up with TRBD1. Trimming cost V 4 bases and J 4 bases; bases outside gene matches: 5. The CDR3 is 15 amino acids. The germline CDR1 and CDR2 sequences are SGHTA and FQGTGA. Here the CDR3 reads CASSWGQGEYNEQFF. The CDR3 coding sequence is TGTGCCAGCAGCTGGGGACAGGGAGAATACAATGAGCAGTTCTTC.

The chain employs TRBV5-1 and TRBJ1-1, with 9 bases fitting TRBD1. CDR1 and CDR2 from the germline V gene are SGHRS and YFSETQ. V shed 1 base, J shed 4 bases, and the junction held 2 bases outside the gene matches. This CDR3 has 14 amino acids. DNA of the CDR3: TGCGCCAGCAGCTTGACAGGGGGCGTCACTGAAGCTTTCTTT. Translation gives CASSLTGGVTEAFF.

In nucleotides, the CDR3 is TGTGCCAGCAGCGTAGGAGGGTTTGGATCACCCCTCCACTTT. This gives the protein CASSVGGFGSPLHF. The gene calls are TRBV9 and TRBJ1-6; D unclear. This CDR3 is 14 amino acids long. Germline-derived CDR1 and CDR2 are SGDLS and YYNGEE. Trimming cost V 0 bases and J 10 bases, with 11 bases left between them.

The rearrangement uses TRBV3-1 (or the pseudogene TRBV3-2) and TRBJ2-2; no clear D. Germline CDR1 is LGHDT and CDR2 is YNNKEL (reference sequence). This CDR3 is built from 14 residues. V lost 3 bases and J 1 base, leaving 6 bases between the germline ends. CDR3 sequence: CASSQLVNTGELFF. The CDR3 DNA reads TGTGCCAGCAGCCAGTTAGTGAACACCGGGGAGCTGTTTTTT.

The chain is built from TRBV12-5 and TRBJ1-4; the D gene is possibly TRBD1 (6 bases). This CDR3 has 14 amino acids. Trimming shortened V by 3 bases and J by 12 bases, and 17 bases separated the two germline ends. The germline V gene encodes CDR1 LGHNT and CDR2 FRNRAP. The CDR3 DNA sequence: TGTGCTAGTGGTTTAGGACAGCCTGATTTGGAACTGTTTTTT. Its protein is CASGLGQPDLELFF. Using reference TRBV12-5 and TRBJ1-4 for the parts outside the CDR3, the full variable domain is DARVTQTPRHKVTEMGQEVTMRCQPILGHNTVFWYRQTMMQGLELLAYFRNRAPLDDSGMPKDRFSAEMPDATLATLKIQPSEPRDSAVYFCASGLGQPDLELFFGSGTQLSVL.

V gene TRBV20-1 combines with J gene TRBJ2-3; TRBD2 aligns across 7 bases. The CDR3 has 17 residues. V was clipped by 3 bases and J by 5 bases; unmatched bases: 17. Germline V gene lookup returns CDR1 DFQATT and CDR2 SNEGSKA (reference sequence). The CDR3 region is CSASPPPGEGSGDTQYF. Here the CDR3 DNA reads TGCAGTGCTAGTCCCCCCCCGGGGGAGGGCAGTGGAGATACGCAGTATTTT.